Below are 16 T cell receptor beta chains sequenced from a single sample in a study of T cell changes during pregnancy in multiple sclerosis. Profiling relied on immunoSEQ multiplex PCR, and the TCRdb table lists in-frame clones only, not all of them. Here the sample spans fewer than 60,000 clones, approximately 91% being singletons. Sequences were derived from CD8+ T cells from peripheral blood mononuclear cells, sampled after pregnancy. The receptors stem from a female donor with multiple sclerosis, enrolled in a pregnancy study.

The gene calls are TRBV6-5 and TRBJ1-1, with a tentative D call TRBD1 (6 bases). The V gene lost 7 bases and the J gene lost 5 bases, with 17 bases spanning the gap. Germline V lookup: CDR1 MNHEY, CDR2 SVGAGI. The CDR3 loop spans 14 amino acids. This CDR3 reads CASTVKGVGTEAFF. CDR3 nucleotide sequence: TGTGCCAGCACCGTTAAGGGGGTTGGGACTGAAGCTTTCTTT.

This clone was counted once. The chain is built from TRBV6-1 and TRBJ2-2, with D tentatively TRBD2 (6 bases). The CDR3 is 13 residues long. Per germline, CDR1 MNHNS and CDR2 SASEGT. The V end lost 8 bases, the J end lost 5 bases, and 12 bases lay between the germline ends. The CDR3 bases are TGTGCCAGCGATACGGGAGATACCGGGGAGCTGTTTTTT. Translating gives CASDTGDTGELFF.

V is TRBV9 and J is TRBJ1-3, with D unclear. Trimming took 0 bases from V and 2 from J, leaving 9 bases between them. The CDR3 contains 15 residues. In germline, CDR1 is SGDLS, CDR2 YYNGEE. CDR3 region: CASSVDEGTGNTIYF. CDR3 DNA: TGTGCCAGCAGCGTAGACGAGGGAACTGGAAACACCATATATTTT.

The chain combines TRBV13 with TRBJ1-1, with a weak D call TRBD1 (5 bases). The CDR3 is 15 amino acids. Per germline, CDR1 PRHDT and CDR2 FYEKMQ (reference sequence). The V and J ends lost 4 bases and 1 base respectively, with 13 bases between them. The CDR3: CASSSAGGWNTEAFF. CDR3 DNA: TGTGCCAGCAGCTCGGCTGGGGGGTGGAACACTGAAGCTTTCTTT. Looking up the rest from reference TRBV13 and TRBJ1-1 gives the full variable domain: AAGVIQSPRHLIKEKRETATLKCYPIPRHDTVYWYQQGPGQDPQFLISFYEKMQSDKGSIPDRFSAQQFSDYHSELNMSSLELGDSALYFCASSSAGGWNTEAFFGQGTRLTVV.

This chain joins TRBV13 and TRBJ2-4; TRBD1 agrees at 8 bases. Germline CDR1 reads PRHDT; CDR2 reads FYEKMQ (reference sequence). The junction had 7 bases not matched to a gene; V was cut back by 5 bases and J by 1 base. This CDR3 is 16 amino acids long. CDR3 sequence reads: CASSGARGRAKNIQYF. CDR3 nucleotide sequence: TGTGCCAGCAGCGGAGCCAGGGGGCGGGCCAAAAACATTCAGTACTTC.

This chain's CDR3 is CASSSLGTGENEKLFF. The CDR3 DNA sequence: TGTGCCAGCAGCTCCTTGGGGACAGGAGAGAATGAAAAACTGTTTTTT. This chain connects TRBV7-9 to TRBJ1-4; 8 bases agree with TRBD1. Germline CDR1 reads SEHNR; CDR2 reads FQNEAQ (reference sequence). The CDR3 sequence is 16 residues long. The J segment lost 5 bases and the V segment lost 4 bases, leaving 9 bases of the junction unmatched.

The CDR3 DNA is TGTGCCAGTAGTATGGGGACTAGCAGCGAGCAGTACTTC. Amino acids: CASSMGTSSEQYF. J is TRBJ2-7 and V is TRBV19, with 9 bases identical to TRBD2. J was trimmed by 6 bases and V by 3 bases; bases with no gene match: 3. Germline CDR1 is LNHDA and CDR2 is SQIVND (reference sequence). The CDR3 contains 13 residues.

CDR3 in amino acids: CASNGPTDTQYF. The CDR3 nucleotides read TGTGCCAGCAATGGGCCCACAGATACGCAGTATTTT. This chain joins TRBV7-6 and TRBJ2-3, with no clear D. CDR3 length equals 12 residues. The V and J ends lost 7 bases and 2 bases respectively, with 7 bases between them. Germline CDR1 is SGHVS and CDR2 is FNYEAQ.

The rearrangement uses TRBV28 and TRBJ1-1, with a possible D match to TRBD1 (5 bases). There are 14 residues in the CDR3. CDR1 is MDHEN and CDR2 is SYDVKM in the germline V gene. Trimming took 5 bases from V and 2 from J, leaving 12 bases between them. The CDR3 sequence is CASSLRARNTEAFF. As DNA, the CDR3 is TGTGCCAGCAGTCTCAGGGCGAGAAACACTGAAGCTTTCTTT.

The chain carries TRBV11-3 and TRBJ1-1; possibly TRBD1 for D (6 bases). The CDR3 loop spans 14 amino acids. In germline, CDR1 is SGHNT, CDR2 YENEEA. V lost 1 base and J 6 bases, leaving 12 bases between the germline ends. The CDR3 coding sequence is TGTGCCAGCAGCTTAGGTCTGGACAGTTCTGAAGCTTTCTTT. It yields the protein CASSLGLDSSEAFF.

This clone was recorded only once. Here the CDR3 reads CASRGRENTDTQYF. For the CDR3, the DNA is TGTGCCAGCAGAGGACGGGAGAACACAGATACGCAGTATTTT. The chain recombines TRBV9 with TRBJ2-3; TRBD2 might be the D (6 bases). V was pared by 5 bases and J by 2 bases, with 12 bases between. This CDR3 comprises 14 residues. Germline lookup yields CDR1 SGDLS and CDR2 YYNGEE. Variable domain in full (rest from reference TRBV9 and TRBJ2-3): DSGVTQTPKHLITATGQRVTLRCSPRSGDLSVYWYQQSLDQGLQFLIQYYNGEERAKGNILERFSAQQFPDLHSELNLSSLELGDSALYFCASRGRENTDTQYFGPGTRLTVL.

The gene calls are TRBV7-9 and TRBJ2-1, with unresolved D. CDR3 length: 11 amino acids. CDR1 and CDR2 from the germline V gene are SEHNR and FQNEAQ (reference sequence). Trimming removed 1 base at V and 10 bases at J, with 5 bases between. CDR3 bases: TGTGCCAGCAGCTTAGGTAGAGAGCAGTTCTTC. Translating gives CASSLGREQFF.

J is TRBJ2-7 and V is TRBV7-9, with D possibly matching TRBD2 (5 bases). Germline CDR1 reads SEHNR; CDR2 reads FQNEAQ (reference sequence). Trimming pared 1 base from V and 6 bases from J, leaving 10 bases between. The CDR3 extends over 13 amino acids. CDR3 loop: CASSLEVGGEQYF. CDR3 sequence (DNA): TGTGCCAGCAGCTTAGAGGTAGGAGGCGAGCAGTACTTC.

The gene calls are TRBV2 and TRBJ2-7; a possible D gene is TRBD2 (5 bases). Germline V gene sequence: CDR1 SNHLY, CDR2 FYNNEI. Trimming took off 3 bases at V and 0 bases at J, with 12 bases between the two ends. The CDR3 sequence is 15 residues long. The CDR3 DNA is TGTGCCAGCAGTGACGGCGGGTTGGCCTCCTACGAGCAGTACTTC. Translated, it gives CASSDGGLASYEQYF.

This clone was recorded once. The CDR3 DNA reads as TGTGCCAGCAGCTTAGCGGGGGAGGCCACTGAAGCTTTCTTT. Translating it yields CASSLAGEATEAFF. The V gene is TRBV7-6, the J gene TRBJ1-1, with TRBD1 as a possible D gene (5 bases). CDR3 length equals 14 residues. Germline-derived CDR1 and CDR2 are SGHVS and FNYEAQ. V lost 0 bases to trimming and J lost 4 bases, with 9 bases between them.

In its sample, this clone was seen once. V and J are TRBV7-9 and TRBJ2-5; possible D gene TRBD1, 5 bases. CDR3 length equals 13 residues. The V end lost 4 bases, the J end lost 5 bases, and 11 bases lay between the germline ends. Germline-derived CDR1 and CDR2 are SEHNR and FQNEAQ (reference sequence). The CDR3 DNA is TGTGCCAGCAGCTCCTCAGGGTTGGAGACCCAGTACTTC. This encodes CASSSSGLETQYF.